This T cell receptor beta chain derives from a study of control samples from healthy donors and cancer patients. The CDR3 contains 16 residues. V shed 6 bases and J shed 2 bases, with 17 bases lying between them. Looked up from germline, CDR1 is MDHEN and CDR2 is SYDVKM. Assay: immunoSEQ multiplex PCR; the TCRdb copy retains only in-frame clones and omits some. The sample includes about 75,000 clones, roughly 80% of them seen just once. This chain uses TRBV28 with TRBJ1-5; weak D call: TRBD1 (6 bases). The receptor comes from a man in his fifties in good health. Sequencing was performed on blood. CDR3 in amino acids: CASSTPQGQGNQPQHF. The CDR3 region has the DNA TGTGCCAGCAGCACGCCCCAGGGGCAGGGCAATCAGCCCCAGCATTTT.